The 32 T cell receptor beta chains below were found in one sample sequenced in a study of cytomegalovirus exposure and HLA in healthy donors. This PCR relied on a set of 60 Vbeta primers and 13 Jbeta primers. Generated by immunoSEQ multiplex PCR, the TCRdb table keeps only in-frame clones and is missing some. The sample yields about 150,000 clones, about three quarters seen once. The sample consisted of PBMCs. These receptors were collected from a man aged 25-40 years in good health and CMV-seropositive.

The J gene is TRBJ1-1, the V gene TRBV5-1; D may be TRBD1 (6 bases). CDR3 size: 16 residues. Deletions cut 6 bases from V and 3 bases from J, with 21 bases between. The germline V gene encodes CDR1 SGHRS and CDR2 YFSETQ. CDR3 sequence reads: CASTRQEMVSDTEAFF. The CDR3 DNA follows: TGCGCCAGCACCCGACAGGAGATGGTGTCGGACACTGAAGCTTTCTTT.

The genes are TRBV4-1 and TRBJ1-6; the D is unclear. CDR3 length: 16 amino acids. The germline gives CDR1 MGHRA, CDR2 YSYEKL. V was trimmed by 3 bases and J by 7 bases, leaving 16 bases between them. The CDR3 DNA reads TGCGCCAGCAGCCATGCAGGCCAACTAGGCAATTCACCCCTCCACTTT. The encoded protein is CASSHAGQLGNSPLHF.

CDR3 DNA sequence: TGTGCCTGGAGTCGGACAGGCTACGAGCAGTACTTC. Residues: CAWSRTGYEQYF. This chain uses TRBV30 with TRBJ2-7; TRBD1 matches at 7 bases. The CDR3 runs 12 residues. Germline CDR1 reads GTSNPN; CDR2 reads SVGIG (reference sequence). The V and J ends lost 2 bases and 3 bases, in that order; junction bases with no gene match: 1.

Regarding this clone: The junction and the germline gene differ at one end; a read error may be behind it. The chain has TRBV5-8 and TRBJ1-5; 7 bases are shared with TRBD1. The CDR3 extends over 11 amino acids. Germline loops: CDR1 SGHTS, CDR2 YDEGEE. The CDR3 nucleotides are TGTGCCAGCATTACCGCGGACAGGCCTTTTTTT. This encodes CASITADRPFF.

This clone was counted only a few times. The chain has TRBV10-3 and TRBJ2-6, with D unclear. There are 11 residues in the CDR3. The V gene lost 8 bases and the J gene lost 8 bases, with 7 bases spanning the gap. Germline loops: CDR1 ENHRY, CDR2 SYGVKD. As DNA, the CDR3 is TGTGCCATCGCTACTCCCAACGTCCTGACTTTC. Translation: CAIATPNVLTF.

The CDR3 reads CASSSGGYQPQHF. In DNA form, the CDR3 reads TGTGCCAGCAGTTCAGGGGGATATCAGCCCCAGCATTTT. The rearrangement uses TRBV6-6 and TRBJ1-5; 7 positions agree with TRBD1. J was trimmed by 5 bases and V by 4 bases; bases with no gene match: 2. Germline loops: CDR1 MNHNY, CDR2 SVGAGI (reference sequence). There are 13 residues in the CDR3.

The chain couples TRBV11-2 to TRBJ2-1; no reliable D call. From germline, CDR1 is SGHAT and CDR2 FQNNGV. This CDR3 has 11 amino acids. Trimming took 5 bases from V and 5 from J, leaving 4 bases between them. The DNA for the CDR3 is TGTGCCAGCAGCACAGACAATGAGCAGTTCTTC. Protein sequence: CASSTDNEQFF.

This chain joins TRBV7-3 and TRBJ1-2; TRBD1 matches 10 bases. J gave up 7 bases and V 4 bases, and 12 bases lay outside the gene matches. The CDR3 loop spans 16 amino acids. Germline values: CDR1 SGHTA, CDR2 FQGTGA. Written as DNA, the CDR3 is TGTGCCAGCAGCTCGGGACAGGGGAGTGCTATTTCTGGCTACACCTTC. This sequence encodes CASSSGQGSAISGYTF.

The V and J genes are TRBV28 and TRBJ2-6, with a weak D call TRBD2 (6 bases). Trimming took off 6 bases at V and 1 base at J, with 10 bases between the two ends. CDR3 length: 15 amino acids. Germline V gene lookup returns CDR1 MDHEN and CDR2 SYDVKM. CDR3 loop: CASSAGRSGANVLTF. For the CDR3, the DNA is TGTGCCAGCAGCGCGGGGCGATCTGGGGCCAACGTCCTGACTTTC.

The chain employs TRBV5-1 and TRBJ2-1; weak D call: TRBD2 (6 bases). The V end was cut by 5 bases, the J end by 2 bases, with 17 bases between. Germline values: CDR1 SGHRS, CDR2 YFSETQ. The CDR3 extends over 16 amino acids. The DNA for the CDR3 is TGCGCCAGCAGTGGAGGGAGCGGGCTCGCCTACAATGAGCAGTTCTTC. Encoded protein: CASSGGSGLAYNEQFF.

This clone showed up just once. The CDR3 bases are TGTGCCAGCAGGGAAGGGACAGCGAAGAATGAAAAACTGTTTTTT. This encodes CASREGTAKNEKLFF. The chain recombines TRBV27 with TRBJ1-4, with 7 bases identical to TRBD1. J lost 5 bases, V lost 6 bases, and 9 bases had no gene match. The CDR3 runs to 15 residues. The V gene's germline CDR1 is MNHEY and CDR2 SMNVEV (reference sequence).

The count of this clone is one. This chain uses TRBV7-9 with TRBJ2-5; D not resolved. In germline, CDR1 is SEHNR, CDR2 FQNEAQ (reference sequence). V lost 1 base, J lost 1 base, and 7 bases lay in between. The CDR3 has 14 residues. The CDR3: CASSLVQIQETQYF. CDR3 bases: TGTGCCAGCAGCTTAGTGCAGATCCAAGAGACCCAGTACTTC. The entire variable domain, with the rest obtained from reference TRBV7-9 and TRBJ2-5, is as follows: DTGVSQNPRHKITKRGQNVTFRCDPISEHNRLYWYRQTLGQGPEFLTYFQNEAQLEKSRLLSDRFSAERPKGSFSTLEIQRTEQGDSAMYLCASSLVQIQETQYFGPGTRLLVL.

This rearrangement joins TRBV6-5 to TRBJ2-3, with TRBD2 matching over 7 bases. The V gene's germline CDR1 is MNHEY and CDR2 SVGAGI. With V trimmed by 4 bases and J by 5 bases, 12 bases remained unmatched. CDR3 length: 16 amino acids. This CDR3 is CASSSGRGWGGDTQYF. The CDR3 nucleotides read TGTGCCAGCAGTTCCGGCCGGGGTTGGGGGGGAGATACGCAGTATTTT.

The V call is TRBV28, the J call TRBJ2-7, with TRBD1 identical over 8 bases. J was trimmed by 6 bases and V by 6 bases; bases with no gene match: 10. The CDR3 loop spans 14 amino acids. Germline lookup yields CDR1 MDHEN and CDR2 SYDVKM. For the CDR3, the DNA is TGTGCCAGCAGAACCGGACAGGGCGTGGGCGAGCAGTACTTC. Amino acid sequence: CASRTGQGVGEQYF.

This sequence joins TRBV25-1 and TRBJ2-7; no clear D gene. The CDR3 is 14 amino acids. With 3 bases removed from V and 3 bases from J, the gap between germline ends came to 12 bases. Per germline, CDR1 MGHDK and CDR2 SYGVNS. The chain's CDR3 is CASSEQVHGYEQYF. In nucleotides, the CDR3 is TGTGCCAGCAGTGAGCAAGTCCACGGCTACGAGCAGTACTTC.

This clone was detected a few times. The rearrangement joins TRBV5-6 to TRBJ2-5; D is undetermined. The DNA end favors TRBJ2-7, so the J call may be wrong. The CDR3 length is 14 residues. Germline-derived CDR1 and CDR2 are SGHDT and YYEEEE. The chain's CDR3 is CASSLAGSSYEQYF. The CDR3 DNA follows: TGTGCCAGCAGCTTGGCGGGTAGCTCCTACGAGCAGTACTTC.

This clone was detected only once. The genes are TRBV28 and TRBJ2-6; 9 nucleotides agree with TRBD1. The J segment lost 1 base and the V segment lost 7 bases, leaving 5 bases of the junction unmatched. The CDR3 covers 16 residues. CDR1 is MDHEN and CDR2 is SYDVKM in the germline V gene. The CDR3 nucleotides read TGTGCCAGCAAGACAGGGGGGGATTCTGGGGCCAACGTCCTGACTTTC. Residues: CASKTGGDSGANVLTF.

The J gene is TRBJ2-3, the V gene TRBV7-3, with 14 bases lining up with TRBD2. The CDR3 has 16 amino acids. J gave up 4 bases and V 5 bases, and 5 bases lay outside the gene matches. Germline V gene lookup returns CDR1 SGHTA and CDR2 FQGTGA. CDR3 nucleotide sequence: TGTGCCAGCAGCACTAGACTAGCGGGAGGGTCAGATACGCAGTATTTT. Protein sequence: CASSTRLAGGSDTQYF.

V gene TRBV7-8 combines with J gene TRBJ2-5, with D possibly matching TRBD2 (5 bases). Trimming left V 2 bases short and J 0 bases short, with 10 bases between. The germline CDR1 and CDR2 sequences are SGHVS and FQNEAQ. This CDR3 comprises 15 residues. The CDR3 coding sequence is TGTGCCAGCAGCTTATGGCGAGGGTACCAAGAGACCCAGTACTTC. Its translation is CASSLWRGYQETQYF.

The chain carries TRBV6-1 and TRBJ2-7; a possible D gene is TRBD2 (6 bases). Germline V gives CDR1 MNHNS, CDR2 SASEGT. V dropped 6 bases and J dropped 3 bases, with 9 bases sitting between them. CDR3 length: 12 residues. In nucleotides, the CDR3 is TGTGCCAGCAGGACTAGGATCTACGAGCAGTACTTC. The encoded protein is CASRTRIYEQYF.

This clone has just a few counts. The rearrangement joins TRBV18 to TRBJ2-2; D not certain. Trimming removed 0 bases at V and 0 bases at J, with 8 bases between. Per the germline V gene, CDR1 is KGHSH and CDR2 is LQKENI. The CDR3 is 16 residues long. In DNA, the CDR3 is TGTGCCAGCTCACCACCGGTCCTAACGAACACCGGGGAGCTGTTTTTT. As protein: CASSPPVLTNTGELFF.

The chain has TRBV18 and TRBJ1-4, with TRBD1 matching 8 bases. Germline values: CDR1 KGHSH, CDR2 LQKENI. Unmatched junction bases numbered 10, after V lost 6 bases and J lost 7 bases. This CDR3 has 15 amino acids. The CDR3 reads CASSPRNTGGEKLFF. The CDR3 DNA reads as TGTGCCAGCTCCCCAAGGAATACAGGGGGTGAAAAACTGTTTTTT.

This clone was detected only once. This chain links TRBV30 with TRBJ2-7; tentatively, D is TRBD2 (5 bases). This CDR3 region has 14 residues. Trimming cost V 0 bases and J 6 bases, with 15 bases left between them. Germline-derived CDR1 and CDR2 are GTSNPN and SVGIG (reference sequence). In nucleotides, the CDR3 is TGTGCCTGGAGTGTTGGCGGGTTCCGGTTCGAGCAGTACTTC. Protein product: CAWSVGGFRFEQYF.

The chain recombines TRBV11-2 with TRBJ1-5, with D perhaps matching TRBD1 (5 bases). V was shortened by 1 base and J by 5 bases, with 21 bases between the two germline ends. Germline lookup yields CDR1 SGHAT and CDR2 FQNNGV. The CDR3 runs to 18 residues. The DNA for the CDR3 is TGTGCCAGCAGCTTAGCAATGGCTGGGGCAGGAAGAGATCAGCCCCAGCATTTT. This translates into CASSLAMAGAGRDQPQHF.

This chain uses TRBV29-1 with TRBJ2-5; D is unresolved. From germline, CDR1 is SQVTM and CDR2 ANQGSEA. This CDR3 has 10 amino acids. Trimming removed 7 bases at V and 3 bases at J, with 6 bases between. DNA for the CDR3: TGCAGCGCCCGCGAAGAGACCCAGTACTTC. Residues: CSAREETQYF.

The CDR3 spells CASSTPGQGDYGYTF. In DNA form, the CDR3 reads TGTGCCAGTAGTACGCCGGGACAGGGGGACTATGGCTACACCTTC. The rearrangement uses TRBV19 and TRBJ1-2; 11 bases align to TRBD1. The V gene's germline CDR1 is LNHDA and CDR2 SQIVND (reference sequence). After removal of 4 bases from V and 3 bases from J, the junction contained 4 bases not matched to a gene. This CDR3 is 15 amino acids long.

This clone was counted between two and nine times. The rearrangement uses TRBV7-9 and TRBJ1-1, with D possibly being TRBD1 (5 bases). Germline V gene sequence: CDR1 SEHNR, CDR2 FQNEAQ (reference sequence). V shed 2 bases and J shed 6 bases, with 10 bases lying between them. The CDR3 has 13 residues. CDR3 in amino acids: CASSLTVGAEAFF. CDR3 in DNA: TGTGCCAGCAGCTTAACAGTAGGGGCTGAAGCTTTCTTT.

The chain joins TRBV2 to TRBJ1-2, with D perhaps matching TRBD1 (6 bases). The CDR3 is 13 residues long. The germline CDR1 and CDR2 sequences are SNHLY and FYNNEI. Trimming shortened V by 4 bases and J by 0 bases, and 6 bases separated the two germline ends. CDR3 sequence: CASSGTANYGYTF. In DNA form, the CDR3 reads TGTGCCAGCAGTGGGACAGCTAACTATGGCTACACCTTC.

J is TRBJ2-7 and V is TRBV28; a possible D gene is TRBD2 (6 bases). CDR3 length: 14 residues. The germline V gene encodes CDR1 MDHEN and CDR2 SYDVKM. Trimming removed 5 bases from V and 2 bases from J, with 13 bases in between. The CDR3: CASSTTASAYEQYF. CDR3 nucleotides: TGTGCCAGCAGTACCACAGCTAGCGCCTACGAGCAGTACTTC.

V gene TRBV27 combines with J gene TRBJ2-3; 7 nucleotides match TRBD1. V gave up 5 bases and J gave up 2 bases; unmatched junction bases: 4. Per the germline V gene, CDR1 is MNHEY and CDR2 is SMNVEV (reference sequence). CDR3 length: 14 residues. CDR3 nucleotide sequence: TGTGCCAGCAGTCCGGGACAGAACACAGATACGCAGTATTTT. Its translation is CASSPGQNTDTQYF.

The CDR3 protein is CATPPKGTHRYGTDTQYF. In DNA, the CDR3 is TGTGCCACCCCGCCAAAAGGGACACACCGATATGGGACAGATACGCAGTATTTT. The V gene is TRBV21-1, the J gene TRBJ2-3; the D call of TRBD1 is as the table states it, not checked on the DNA. TRBV21-1 is flagged as a pseudogene. CDR3 length equals 18 residues.

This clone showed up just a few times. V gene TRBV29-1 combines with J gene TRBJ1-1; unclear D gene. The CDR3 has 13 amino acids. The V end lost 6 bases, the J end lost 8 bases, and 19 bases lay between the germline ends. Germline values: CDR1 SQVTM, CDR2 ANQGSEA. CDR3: CSVAGSLGSEAFF. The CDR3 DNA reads TGCAGCGTCGCGGGCTCCCTGGGGTCCGAAGCTTTCTTT.